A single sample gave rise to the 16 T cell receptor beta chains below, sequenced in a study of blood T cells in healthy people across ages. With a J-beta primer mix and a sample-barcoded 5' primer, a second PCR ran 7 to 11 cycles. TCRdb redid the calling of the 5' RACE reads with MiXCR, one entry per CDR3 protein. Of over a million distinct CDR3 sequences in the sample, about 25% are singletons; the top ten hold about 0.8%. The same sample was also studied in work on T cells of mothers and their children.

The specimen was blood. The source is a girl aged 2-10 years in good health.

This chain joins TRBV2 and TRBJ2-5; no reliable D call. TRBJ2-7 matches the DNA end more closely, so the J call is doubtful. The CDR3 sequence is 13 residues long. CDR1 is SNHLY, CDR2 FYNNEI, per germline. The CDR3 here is CASRSPGQYEQYF. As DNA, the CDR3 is TGTGCCAGTCGCTCCCCGGGTCAATACGAGCAGTACTTC.

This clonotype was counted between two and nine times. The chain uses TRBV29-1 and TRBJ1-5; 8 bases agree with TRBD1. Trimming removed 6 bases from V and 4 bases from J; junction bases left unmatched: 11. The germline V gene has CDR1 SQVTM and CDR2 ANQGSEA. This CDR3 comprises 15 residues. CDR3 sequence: CSVVGQGGWNQPQHF. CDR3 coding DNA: TGCAGCGTCGTCGGACAGGGAGGATGGAATCAGCCCCAGCATTTT.

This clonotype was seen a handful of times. DNA of the CDR3: TGTGCCAGCAGCTTGGCGCTAGCGGGGGAGAACAATACGCAGTATTTT. The encoded protein is CASSLALAGENNTQYF. The chain is built from TRBV5-6 and TRBJ2-3; TRBD2 agrees at 10 bases. Germline V lookup: CDR1 SGHDT, CDR2 YYEEEE. V lost 0 bases and J lost 7; bases outside the gene matches: 8. This CDR3 spans 16 amino acids.

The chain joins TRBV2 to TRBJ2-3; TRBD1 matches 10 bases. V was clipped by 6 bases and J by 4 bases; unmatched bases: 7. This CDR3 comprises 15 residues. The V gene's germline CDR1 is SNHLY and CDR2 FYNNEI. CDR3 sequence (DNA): TGTGCCAGCAGCCAGGGACAGGGGAGGGCAGATACGCAGTATTTT. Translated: CASSQGQGRADTQYF.

The CDR3: CSARDWRNASTDTQYF. CDR3 nucleotides: TGCAGTGCTAGAGATTGGCGAAACGCTAGCACAGATACGCAGTATTTT. This rearrangement joins TRBV20-1 to TRBJ2-3; D is unresolved. Trimming pared 0 bases from V and 0 bases from J, leaving 13 bases between. Looked up from germline, CDR1 is DFQATT and CDR2 is SNEGSKA (reference sequence). This CDR3 contains 16 residues.

This CDR3 reads CASEGQGSNEQFF. The CDR3 DNA sequence: TGTGCCAGCGAGGGACAGGGAAGCAATGAGCAGTTCTTC. The rearrangement joins TRBV7-9 to TRBJ2-1; 9 bases fit TRBD1. This CDR3 is 13 amino acids long. In germline, CDR1 is SEHNR, CDR2 FQNEAQ (reference sequence). Losses at the gene ends were 8 bases for V and 6 bases for J; bases not matched to a gene: 5. Based on the CDR3 plus reference TRBV7-9 and TRBJ2-1, the full variable domain is DTGVSQNPRHKITKRGQNVTFRCDPISEHNRLYWYRQTLGQGPEFLTYFQNEAQLEKSRLLSDRFSAERPKGSFSTLEIQRTEQGDSAMYLCASEGQGSNEQFFGPGTRLTVL.

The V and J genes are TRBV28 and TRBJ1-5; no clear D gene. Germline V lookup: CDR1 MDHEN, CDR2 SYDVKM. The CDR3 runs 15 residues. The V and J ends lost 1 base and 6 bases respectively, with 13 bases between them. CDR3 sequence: CASSLYPPQAQPQHF. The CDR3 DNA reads TGTGCCAGCAGTTTATACCCTCCCCAAGCTCAGCCCCAGCATTTT.

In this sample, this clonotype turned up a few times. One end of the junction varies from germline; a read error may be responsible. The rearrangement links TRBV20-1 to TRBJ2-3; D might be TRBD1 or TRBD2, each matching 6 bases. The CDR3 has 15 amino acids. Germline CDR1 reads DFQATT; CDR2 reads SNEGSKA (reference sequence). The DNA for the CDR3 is TGCAGTGCTTGCGACTGGGGGGCGAGCACCGATACGCAGTATTTT. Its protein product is CSACDWGASTDTQYF.

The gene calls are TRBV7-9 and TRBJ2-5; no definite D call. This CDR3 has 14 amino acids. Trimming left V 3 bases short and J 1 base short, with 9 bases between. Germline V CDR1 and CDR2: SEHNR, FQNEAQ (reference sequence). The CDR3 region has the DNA TGTGCCAGCAGCTTGCCCCGGCCCCAAGAGACCCAGTACTTC. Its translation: CASSLPRPQETQYF.

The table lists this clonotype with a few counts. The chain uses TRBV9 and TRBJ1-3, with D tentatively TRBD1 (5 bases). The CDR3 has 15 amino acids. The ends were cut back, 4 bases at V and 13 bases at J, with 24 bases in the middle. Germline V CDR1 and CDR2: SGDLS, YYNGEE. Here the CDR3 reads CASSNGGHSGNLIYF. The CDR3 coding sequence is TGTGCCAGCAGCAACGGCGGACACTCTGGAAACTTAATATATTTT.

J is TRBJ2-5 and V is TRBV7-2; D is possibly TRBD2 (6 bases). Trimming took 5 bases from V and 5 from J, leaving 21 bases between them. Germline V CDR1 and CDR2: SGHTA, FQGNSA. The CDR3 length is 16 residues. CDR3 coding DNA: TGTGCCAGCAGCCCACAGAGCGGCCTAGCGTTGGAGACCCAGTACTTC. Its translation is CASSPQSGLALETQYF.

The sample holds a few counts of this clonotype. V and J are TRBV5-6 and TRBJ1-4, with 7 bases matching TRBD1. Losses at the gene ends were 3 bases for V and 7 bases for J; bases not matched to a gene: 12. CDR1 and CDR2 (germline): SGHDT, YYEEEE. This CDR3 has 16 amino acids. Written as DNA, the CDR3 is TGTGCCAGCAGCTCGGCGCTCCTACCAGGGGGTGAAAAACTGTTTTTT. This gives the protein CASSSALLPGGEKLFF.

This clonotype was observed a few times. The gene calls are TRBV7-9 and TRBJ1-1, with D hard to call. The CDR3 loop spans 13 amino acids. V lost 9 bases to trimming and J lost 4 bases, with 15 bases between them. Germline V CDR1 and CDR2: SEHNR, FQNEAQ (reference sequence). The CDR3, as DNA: TGTGCCAGTTCTTCTAGGTGGGGCACTGAAGCTTTCTTT. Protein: CASSSRWGTEAFF.

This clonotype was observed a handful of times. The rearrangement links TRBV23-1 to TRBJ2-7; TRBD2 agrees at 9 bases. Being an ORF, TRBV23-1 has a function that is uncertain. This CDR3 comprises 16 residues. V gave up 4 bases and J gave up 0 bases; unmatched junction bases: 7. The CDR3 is CASSPQGSGSSYEQYF. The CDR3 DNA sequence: TGCGCCAGCAGTCCCCAGGGTAGCGGGAGCTCCTACGAGCAGTACTTC.

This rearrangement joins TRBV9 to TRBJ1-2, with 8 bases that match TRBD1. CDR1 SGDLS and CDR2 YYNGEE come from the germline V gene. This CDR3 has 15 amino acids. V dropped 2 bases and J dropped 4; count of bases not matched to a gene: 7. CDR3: CASSVTGGDGYGYTF. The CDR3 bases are TGTGCCAGCAGCGTCACAGGGGGTGACGGCTATGGCTACACCTTC. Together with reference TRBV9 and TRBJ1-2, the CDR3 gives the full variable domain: DSGVTQTPKHLITATGQRVTLRCSPRSGDLSVYWYQQSLDQGLQFLIQYYNGEERAKGNILERFSAQQFPDLHSELNLSSLELGDSALYFCASSVTGGDGYGYTFGSGTRLTVV.

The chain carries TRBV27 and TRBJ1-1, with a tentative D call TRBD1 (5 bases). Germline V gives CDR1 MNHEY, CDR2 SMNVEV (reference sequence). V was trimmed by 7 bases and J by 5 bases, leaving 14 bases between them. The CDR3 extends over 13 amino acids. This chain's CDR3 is CASTDLRGTEAFF. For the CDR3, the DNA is TGTGCCAGCACGGATCTCCGGGGGACTGAAGCTTTCTTT.